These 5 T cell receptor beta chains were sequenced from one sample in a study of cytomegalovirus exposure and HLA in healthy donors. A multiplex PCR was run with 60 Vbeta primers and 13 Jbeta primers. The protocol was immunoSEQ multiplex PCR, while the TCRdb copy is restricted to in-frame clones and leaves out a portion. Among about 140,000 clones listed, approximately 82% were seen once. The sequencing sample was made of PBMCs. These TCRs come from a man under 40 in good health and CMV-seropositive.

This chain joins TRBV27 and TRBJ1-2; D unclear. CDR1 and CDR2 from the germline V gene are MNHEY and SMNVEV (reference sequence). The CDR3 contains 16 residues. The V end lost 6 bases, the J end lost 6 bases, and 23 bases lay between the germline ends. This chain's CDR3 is CASRATPRATVHGYTF. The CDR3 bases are TGTGCCAGCAGGGCGACACCAAGAGCCACAGTTCATGGCTACACCTTC.

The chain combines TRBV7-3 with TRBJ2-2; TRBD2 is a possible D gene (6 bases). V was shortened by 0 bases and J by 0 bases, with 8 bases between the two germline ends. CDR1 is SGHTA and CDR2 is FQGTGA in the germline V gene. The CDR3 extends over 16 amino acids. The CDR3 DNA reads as TGTGCCAGCAGCTTAACGGGGGGAACGAACACCGGGGAGCTGTTTTTT. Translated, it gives CASSLTGGTNTGELFF.

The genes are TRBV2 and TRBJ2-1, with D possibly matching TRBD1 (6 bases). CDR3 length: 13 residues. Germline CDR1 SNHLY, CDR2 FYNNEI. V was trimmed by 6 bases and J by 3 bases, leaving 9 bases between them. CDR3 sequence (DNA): TGTGCCAGCAGCCGGGACATCTACAATGAGCAGTTCTTC. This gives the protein CASSRDIYNEQFF. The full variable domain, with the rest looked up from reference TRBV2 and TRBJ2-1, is EPEVTQTPSHQVTQMGQEVILRCVPISNHLYFYWYRQILGQKVEFLVSFYNNEISEKSEIFDDQFSVERPDGSNFTLKIRSTKLEDSAMYFCASSRDIYNEQFFGPGTRLTVL.

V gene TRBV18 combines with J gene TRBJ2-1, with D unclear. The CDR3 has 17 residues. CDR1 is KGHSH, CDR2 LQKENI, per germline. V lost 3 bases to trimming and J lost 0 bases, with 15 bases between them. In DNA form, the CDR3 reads TGTGCCAGCTCACCCTCTGGGCAGGCCAGCTCCTACAATGAGCAGTTCTTC. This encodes CASSPSGQASSYNEQFF. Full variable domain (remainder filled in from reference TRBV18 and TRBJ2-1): NAGVMQNPRHLVRRRGQEARLRCSPMKGHSHVYWYRQLPEEGLKFMVYLQKENIIDESGMPKERFSAEFPKEGPSILRIQQVVRGDSAAYFCASSPSGQASSYNEQFFGPGTRLTVL.

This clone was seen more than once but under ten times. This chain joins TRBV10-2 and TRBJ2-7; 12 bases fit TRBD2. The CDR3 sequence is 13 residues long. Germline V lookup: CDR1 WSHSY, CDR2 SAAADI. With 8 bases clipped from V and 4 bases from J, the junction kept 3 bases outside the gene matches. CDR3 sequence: CASVLAGGYEQYF. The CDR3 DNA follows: TGCGCCAGCGTCCTAGCGGGAGGGTACGAGCAGTACTTC.